This T cell receptor (beta chain) comes out of a study of blood T cell repertoires in COVID-19. Study information: Spain, Italy and the United States supplied samples that represented acute and convalescent COVID-19. Sources were T cells, B-cell-depleted T cells, or PBMCs; the material itself was cDNA or gDNA.

Looked up from germline, CDR1 is SGDLS and CDR2 is YYNGEE. V dropped 0 bases and J dropped 0; count of bases not matched to a gene: 3. This CDR3 spans 17 amino acids. Original handling: From reference gene primer amplification, estimates of nucleated cell counts were derived. Only in-frame clones appear in the TCRdb table, and some are missing; sequencing was by immunoSEQ multiplex PCR. V and J calls and clone size come straight from that table; D and trimming were deduced from the DNA. The profile shows around 700,000 clones, over 80% of them singletons. The chain couples TRBV9 to TRBJ1-1; 12 bases line up with TRBD1. This TCR was sampled from a young woman with acute or convalescent COVID-19. Source material: peripheral blood. In DNA form, the CDR3 reads TGTGCCAGCAGCGTAGGTGGGACAGGGGGCTTGAACACTGAAGCTTTCTTT. This translates into CASSVGGTGGLNTEAFF.